Detailed here is one T cell receptor beta chain. These data belong to a study of blood T cell repertoires in COVID-19. On the study more broadly: COVID-19 samples collected from the United States, Italy and Spain covered acute and convalescent phases. PBMCs, B-cell-depleted T cells, or T cells were the source of the cDNA or gDNA that made up the material.

As processed by the authors: Estimation of nucleated cell counts was performed using reference gene primer amplification. The data were produced by immunoSEQ multiplex PCR, yet TCRdb's version contains in-frame clones alone and is incomplete. Clonal size and the V and J genes are those of that table, whereas D and trimming came from the DNA. Counted here are some 490,000 clones, approximately 83% occurring once; the ten biggest clones make up approximately 3.2%. The V gene lost 7 bases and the J gene lost 3 bases, with 13 bases spanning the gap. The CDR3 sequence is 13 residues long. The germline V gene encodes CDR1 MNHEY and CDR2 SVGAGI.

The origin of this receptor is a human donor in a cohort sampled during active COVID-19. What was sequenced was peripheral blood. V and J are TRBV6-5 and TRBJ2-7, with TRBD1 as a possible D gene (5 bases). CDR3 loop: CASKGDRGYEQYF. CDR3 in DNA: TGTGCCAGCAAAGGGGATAGGGGCTACGAGCAGTACTTC.